The 17 T cell receptor beta chains in this list originate from one sample, sequenced in a study of human T cells and chemical hapten exposure. Time point of the sample: patch test 1, 2 weeks after DPC sensitization. Treatment noted: therapeutic diphenylcyclopropenone sensitization with weekly scalp DPC. A single record per CDR3 protein comes from TCRdb applying MiXCR to the RACE reads. The sample includes about 120,000 distinct CDR3 sequences, about an eighth of them seen just once. Specimen: whole blood, collected in connection with sensitization to the hapten diphenylcyclopropenone (DPC). All receptors derive from a man aged 18 to 30 with alopecia areata. Some clones in this sample may be carry-over from other donors' samples.

The chain uses TRBV6-6 and TRBJ2-7; D unresolved. V lost 2 bases and J 3 bases, leaving 8 bases between the germline ends. Germline assignment: CDR1 MNHNY and CDR2 SVGAGI (reference sequence). There are 13 residues in the CDR3. This CDR3 reads CASSYGRYYEQYV. CDR3 DNA: TGTGCCAGCAGTTACGGACGGTACTACGAGCAGTACGTC.

The gene calls are TRBV7-9 and TRBJ2-1; the D is unclear. This CDR3 spans 14 amino acids. CDR1 is SEHNR and CDR2 is FQNEAQ in the germline V gene (reference sequence). Trimming took 0 bases from V and 1 from J, leaving 4 bases between them. For the CDR3, the DNA is TGTGCCAGCAGCTTAGCGGCGTCCTACAATGAGCAGTTCTTC. Protein sequence: CASSLAASYNEQFF.

This clonotype was seen a handful of times. J is TRBJ2-5 and V is TRBV9, with 11 bases matching TRBD2. The CDR3 runs 16 residues. CDR1 is SGDLS and CDR2 is YYNGEE in the germline V gene. J was trimmed by 2 bases and V by 3 bases; bases with no gene match: 6. The CDR3 sequence is CASSEATSGVQETQYF. The CDR3 coding sequence is TGTGCCAGCAGCGAGGCGACTAGCGGGGTACAAGAGACCCAGTACTTC.

This sequence joins TRBV4-1 and TRBJ2-3; no clear D. The CDR3 totals 16 residues. The germline V gene encodes CDR1 MGHRA and CDR2 YSYEKL. V was pared by 0 bases and J by 4 bases, with 14 bases between. The CDR3, as DNA: TGCGCCAGCAGCCAAGATCTTGCGCGCCTTGCAGATACGCAGTATTTT. Its protein is CASSQDLARLADTQYF.

J is TRBJ2-7 and V is TRBV20-1; 12 bases fit TRBD1. The CDR3 extends over 14 amino acids. Germline CDR1 is DFQATT and CDR2 is SNEGSKA (reference sequence). V lost 8 bases, J lost 7 bases, and 12 bases stayed unmatched. CDR3 coding DNA: TGCAGTACTGTCCCGGGACAGGGGGCGAGGGAGCAGTACTTC. Translation: CSTVPGQGAREQYF.

This clonotype was seen a handful of times. The chain joins TRBV21-1 to TRBJ2-7; the listed D gene, TRBD2, was not tested against the DNA. TRBV21-1 is a recognized pseudogene. CDR3 length: 15 amino acids. CDR3 sequence (DNA): TGTGCCAGCAGCAAAGAGGAACTAGGGACCTACGAGCAGTACGTC. Its protein product is CASSKEELGTYEQYV.

The chain links TRBV21-1 to TRBJ2-2; TRBD2, as called in the table, went unchecked against the DNA. TRBV21-1 is marked as a pseudogene. The CDR3 loop spans 20 amino acids. The CDR3 sequence is CASSKVSGSQGLPNTGELFF. CDR3 in DNA: TGTGCCAGCAGCAAAGTTTCTGGTTCGCAGGGCCTTCCGAACACCGGGGAGCTGTTTTTT.

There are a few counts of this clonotype. V is TRBV11-2 and J is TRBJ2-2, with 9 bases lining up with TRBD1. V gave up 6 bases and J gave up 3 bases; unmatched junction bases: 5. The CDR3 totals 15 residues. CDR1 SGHAT and CDR2 FQNNGV come from the germline V gene. The CDR3 protein is CASRRTGVDTGELFF. The CDR3 DNA reads TGTGCCAGCAGAAGGACAGGGGTGGACACCGGGGAGCTGTTTTTT. The entire variable domain, with the rest obtained from reference TRBV11-2 and TRBJ2-2, is as follows: EAGVAQSPRYKIIEKRQSVAFWCNPISGHATLYWYQQILGQGPKLLIQFQNNGVVDDSQLPKDRFSAERLKGVDSTLKIQPAKLEDSAVYLCASRRTGVDTGELFFGEGSRLTVL.

The V gene is TRBV12-3 or TRBV12-4, the J gene TRBJ1-2, with unresolved D. The CDR3 loop spans 13 amino acids. Trimming cost V 5 bases and J 5 bases, with 12 bases left between them. The CDR3 spells CASSAGRAYGYTF. The CDR3, as DNA: TGTGCCAGCAGTGCGGGTAGGGCGTATGGCTACACCTTC.

Only a few counts were recorded for this clonotype. The genes are TRBV12-3 or TRBV12-4 and TRBJ1-3; 8 nucleotides match TRBD1. After removal of 4 bases from V and 4 bases from J, the junction contained 3 bases not matched to a gene. The CDR3 loop spans 14 amino acids. CDR3 protein: CASSSDRVGNTIYF. CDR3 sequence (DNA): TGTGCCAGCAGTTCGGACAGGGTCGGAAACACCATATATTTT.

This clonotype occurred many times. The chain recombines TRBV7-9 with TRBJ1-6; D is uncertain. This CDR3 contains 17 residues. Germline loops: CDR1 SEHNR, CDR2 FQNEAQ (reference sequence). The V and J ends lost 4 bases and 7 bases respectively, with 20 bases between them. The CDR3 DNA is TGTGCCAGCAGCTCTCCCCTGAAAGGCTTGGGAAATTCACCCCTCCACTTT. Protein sequence: CASSSPLKGLGNSPLHF. The full variable domain, with the rest looked up from reference TRBV7-9 and TRBJ1-6, is DTGVSQNPRHKITKRGQNVTFRCDPISEHNRLYWYRQTLGQGPEFLTYFQNEAQLEKSRLLSDRFSAERPKGSFSTLEIQRTEQGDSAMYLCASSSPLKGLGNSPLHFGNGTRLTVT.

The chain employs TRBV7-9 and TRBJ2-1, with D unclear. Germline values: CDR1 SEHNR, CDR2 FQNEAQ (reference sequence). The CDR3 runs 15 residues. The V gene lost 5 bases and the J gene lost 3 bases, with 14 bases spanning the gap. CDR3 DNA: TGTGCCAGCAGCCTAGACGGCGAGTTCTACAATGAGCAGTTCTTC. Translation gives CASSLDGEFYNEQFF.

This clonotype has only a few counts. The chain is built from TRBV11-2 and TRBJ2-2, with a weak D call TRBD1 (6 bases). Germline V CDR1 and CDR2: SGHAT, FQNNGV. Trimming pared 0 bases from V and 1 base from J, leaving 15 bases between. The CDR3 is made up of 18 amino acids. CDR3 sequence (DNA): TGTGCCAGCAGCTTAGACCCCCGGGACACTTTGAACACCGGGGAGCTGTTTTTT. Translated, it gives CASSLDPRDTLNTGELFF.

This clonotype has at least ten counts. This sequence joins TRBV28 and TRBJ2-5, with D perhaps matching TRBD1 (6 bases). V was trimmed by 6 bases and J by 6 bases, leaving 20 bases between them. Germline lookup yields CDR1 MDHEN and CDR2 SYDVKM. This CDR3 contains 15 residues. The CDR3 sequence: CASSDIRDTEKTQYF. Written as DNA, the CDR3 is TGTGCCAGCAGCGATATCCGGGACACTGAAAAGACCCAGTACTTC.

The chain uses TRBV10-1 and TRBJ2-1; D remains unclear. The V end was cut by 0 bases, the J end by 6 bases, with 15 bases between. Germline V gives CDR1 WNHNN, CDR2 SYGVQD (reference sequence). This CDR3 is 16 amino acids long. The chain's CDR3 is CASSESSGFFPNEQFF. The CDR3 DNA is TGCGCCAGCAGTGAGTCTTCCGGGTTCTTCCCCAATGAGCAGTTCTTC.

CDR3 sequence: CASSVGDREETQYF. The CDR3 DNA is TGTGCCAGCAGCGTGGGGGACAGGGAAGAGACCCAGTACTTC. The chain employs TRBV9 and TRBJ2-5; 9 positions match TRBD1. The junction had 2 bases not matched to a gene; V was cut back by 2 bases and J by 3 bases. The CDR3 has 14 residues. CDR1 SGDLS and CDR2 YYNGEE come from the germline V gene.

J is TRBJ1-1 and V is TRBV5-1; 7 bases line up with TRBD1. V lost 0 bases and J lost 4; bases outside the gene matches: 3. In germline, CDR1 is SGHRS, CDR2 YFSETQ. This CDR3 contains 14 residues. CDR3 protein: CASSLDQGGTEAFF. The CDR3 coding sequence is TGCGCCAGCAGCTTGGATCAGGGGGGCACTGAAGCTTTCTTT. Variable domain in full (rest from reference TRBV5-1 and TRBJ1-1): KAGVTQTPRYLIKTRGQQVTLSCSPISGHRSVSWYQQTPGQGLQFLFEYFSETQRNKGNFPGRFSGRQFSNSRSEMNVSTLELGDSALYLCASSLDQGGTEAFFGQGTRLTVV.